A single sample gave rise to the 24 T cell receptor beta chains below, sequenced in a study of naive and memory T cell subsets. Both TRBC1 and TRBC2 were covered by a beta constant-region primer of two equimolar oligonucleotides. TCRdb analysed the UMI-ligation and nested PCR reads with MiXCR anew, one entry per CDR3 protein. The repertoire holds approximately 140,000 distinct CDR3 sequences, over 15% seen once, with about 0.14% in the top ten. The sequenced sample consisted of naive CD4+ T cells from blood. Every receptor here comes from a human donor in good health.

V and J are TRBV6-5 and TRBJ2-6; D unresolved. Deletions cut 1 base from V and 0 bases from J, with 4 bases between. In germline, CDR1 is MNHEY, CDR2 SVGAGI. The CDR3 has 15 amino acids. DNA for the CDR3: TGTGCCAGCAGTTACTGGGACTCTGGGGCCAACGTCCTGACTTTC. Its translation is CASSYWDSGANVLTF.

This clonotype was recorded a few times. The chain employs TRBV10-3 and TRBJ2-7; TRBD2 matches at 10 bases. Germline V lookup: CDR1 ENHRY, CDR2 SYGVKD. CDR3 length: 13 residues. Germline trimming cut 7 bases from V and 7 bases from J; bases unmatched to any gene: 7. The CDR3 sequence: CAITGETSGEQYF. In DNA form, the CDR3 reads TGTGCCATCACTGGTGAGACTAGCGGGGAGCAGTACTTC.

The V gene is TRBV12-3 or TRBV12-4, the J gene TRBJ2-3, with TRBD1 matching over 10 bases. The ends lost 5 bases at V and 7 bases at J; junction bases unmatched: 6. CDR3 length: 14 residues. CDR3 amino acids: CASSLRDRGNTQYF. As DNA, the CDR3 is TGTGCCAGCAGTCTCCGGGACAGGGGAAATACGCAGTATTTT.

The chain employs TRBV7-2 and TRBJ1-2, with 7 bases identical to TRBD1. This CDR3 comprises 16 residues. The germline V gene encodes CDR1 SGHTA and CDR2 FQGNSA. J was trimmed by 4 bases and V by 4 bases; bases with no gene match: 12. CDR3 sequence (DNA): TGTGCCAGCAGCTATCACACTACAGGGGCAGGCTATGGCTACACCTTC. Amino acids: CASSYHTTGAGYGYTF.

This clonotype was picked up a small number of times. V usage is TRBV9 and J usage is TRBJ2-7, with D unresolved. The germline CDR1 and CDR2 sequences are SGDLS and YYNGEE. Between the trimmed V and J ends, which lost 3 bases and 10 bases, there was a span of 17 bases. The CDR3 sequence is 13 residues long. The CDR3 coding sequence is TGTGCCAGCAGCGGGGAAAAGTCGACTTATCAGTACTTC. Translation gives CASSGEKSTYQYF.

This clonotype turned up a few times. V and J are TRBV11-3 and TRBJ2-3; the match to TRBD2 covers 8 bases. This CDR3 is built from 13 residues. The V segment lost 8 bases and the J segment 6 bases; nucleotides outside the gene matches: 7. Germline CDR1 SGHNT, CDR2 YENEEA. CDR3 amino acids: CASGTRFTDTQYF. The DNA for the CDR3 is TGTGCCAGCGGGACTAGGTTTACGGATACGCAGTATTTT.

The chain combines TRBV5-5 with TRBJ2-1; TRBD2 matches at 10 bases. This CDR3 has 20 residues. Germline assignment: CDR1 SGHKS and CDR2 YYEKEE (reference sequence). V lost 3 bases, J lost 4 bases, and 19 bases stayed unmatched. The CDR3 DNA is TGTGCCAGCAGCTCTTTCCTCGGTCGGGCTAGCGGGAGTACGTACAATGAGCAGTTCTTC. Protein product: CASSSFLGRASGSTYNEQFF.

The sample holds a few counts of this clonotype. The CDR3 spells CSAREELAGVTDTQYF. CDR3 sequence (DNA): TGCAGTGCTAGAGAGGAACTAGCGGGAGTTACAGATACGCAGTATTTT. The gene calls are TRBV20-1 and TRBJ2-3; TRBD2 matches 11 bases. CDR1 is DFQATT and CDR2 is SNEGSKA in the germline V gene (reference sequence). This CDR3 has 16 residues. V dropped 0 bases and J dropped 3; count of bases not matched to a gene: 5.

The chain uses TRBV14 and TRBJ2-5; D possibly corresponds to TRBD1 (6 bases). The CDR3 is 15 residues long. V lost 3 bases, J lost 2 bases, and 13 bases lay in between. Per germline, CDR1 SGHDN and CDR2 FVKESK. The CDR3 DNA follows: TGTGCCAGCAGCCAGAACCTGGACAGACAAGAGACCCAGTACTTC. It encodes CASSQNLDRQETQYF. Together with reference TRBV14 and TRBJ2-5, the CDR3 gives the full variable domain: EAGVTQFPSHSVIEKGQTVTLRCDPISGHDNLYWYRRVMGKEIKFLLHFVKESKQDESGMPNNRFLAERTGGTYSTLKVQPAELEDSGVYFCASSQNLDRQETQYFGPGTRLLVL.

As DNA, the CDR3 is TGCAGTGCTAGTCCGTCCTCCGGTGGCAATTGGGCTTTCTTT. This gives the protein CSASPSSGGNWAFF. This chain connects TRBV20-1 to TRBJ1-1, with D hard to call. Between the trimmed V and J ends, which lost 3 bases and 11 bases, there was a span of 22 bases. The CDR3 has 14 amino acids. Germline V gives CDR1 DFQATT, CDR2 SNEGSKA (reference sequence).

The J gene is TRBJ2-7, the V gene TRBV5-4; D possibly uses TRBD1 or TRBD2 (5 bases each). There are 15 residues in the CDR3. The V and J ends lost 2 bases and 0 bases respectively, with 12 bases between them. Per germline, CDR1 SGHNT and CDR2 YYREEE (reference sequence). CDR3 DNA: TGTGCCAGCAGCTTTGGGGGATACACCTCCTACGAGCAGTACTTC. It specifies CASSFGGYTSYEQYF.

The J gene is TRBJ2-7, the V gene TRBV2; maybe TRBD2 (5 bases). CDR3 length: 16 amino acids. The germline CDR1 and CDR2 sequences are SNHLY and FYNNEI. The V and J ends lost 6 bases and 2 bases respectively, with 20 bases between them. CDR3 in DNA: TGTGCCAGCAGGGCGGCGGAGGAGGCCCTTACCTACGAGCAGTACTTC. Translation: CASRAAEEALTYEQYF.

A few counts support this clonotype. The V call is TRBV5-4, the J call TRBJ2-7; a possible D gene is TRBD2 (6 bases). From germline, CDR1 is SGHNT and CDR2 YYREEE (reference sequence). The CDR3 covers 12 residues. The V and J ends lost 4 bases and 10 bases respectively, with 15 bases between them. The CDR3 loop reads CASSPSGGAQYF. The CDR3 DNA is TGTGCCAGCAGCCCCTCTGGCGGGGCACAGTACTTC.

V gene TRBV12-5 combines with J gene TRBJ2-3, with 8 nucleotides matching TRBD2. V dropped 5 bases and J dropped 7; count of bases not matched to a gene: 11. The CDR3 sequence is 15 residues long. The germline V gene has CDR1 LGHNT and CDR2 FRNRAP. The CDR3 nucleotides read TGTGCTAGTGGTCTTGGTACGGGAGGGCCGTATACGCAGTATTTT. This encodes CASGLGTGGPYTQYF.

This clonotype was seen only a few times. This chain joins TRBV20-1 and TRBJ2-4; D gene unclear. The V end was cut by 1 base, the J end by 6 bases, with 13 bases between. Germline V gene data show CDR1 as DFQATT and CDR2 as SNEGSKA (reference sequence). The CDR3 runs to 14 residues. This CDR3 reads CSARGPRMGNIQYF. Here the CDR3 DNA reads TGCAGTGCTAGAGGGCCCCGGATGGGAAACATTCAGTACTTC.

This chain joins TRBV12-3 or TRBV12-4 and TRBJ2-5; TRBD1 matches at 7 bases. V lost 5 bases, J lost 5 bases, and 5 bases stayed unmatched. The CDR3 is 13 amino acids. Here the CDR3 reads CASSRQGGETQYF. The DNA of the CDR3 is TGTGCCAGCAGTAGACAGGGCGGGGAGACCCAGTACTTC.

In regard to this clonotype: At one end, the junction sequence differs from germline, possibly due to a read error. The V gene is TRBV11-2, the J gene TRBJ2-7; TRBD1 matches 9 bases. The CDR3 length is 13 residues. The germline gives CDR1 SGHAT, CDR2 FQNNGV. The CDR3 spells CASSTNYEGQGHF. The CDR3 DNA is TGTGCCAGCAGTACCAACTACGAAGGACAGGGGCACTTC.

At least ten counts were recorded for this clonotype. The J gene is TRBJ2-1, the V gene TRBV12-3 or TRBV12-4; TRBD2 matches at 8 bases. The CDR3 is 16 amino acids. Losses at the gene ends were 8 bases for V and 1 base for J; bases not matched to a gene: 10. The CDR3: CASGHRTSSSYNEQFF. The CDR3 DNA sequence: TGTGCCAGCGGCCACAGGACTAGCTCTTCCTACAATGAGCAGTTCTTC.

This clonotype was detected a few times. The V call is TRBV6-2 or TRBV6-3, the J call TRBJ2-3; the match to TRBD2 covers 8 bases. Germline V gene lookup returns CDR1 MNHEY and CDR2 SVGEGT. The CDR3 runs 15 residues. The J segment lost 0 bases and the V segment lost 6 bases, leaving 5 bases of the junction unmatched. CDR3 sequence: CASRASGPSTDTQYF. CDR3 sequence (DNA): TGTGCCAGCAGGGCTAGCGGGCCTAGCACAGATACGCAGTATTTT.

This clonotype has just a few counts. A much larger clone is a single base away; this may be a read error. The chain couples TRBV9 to TRBJ2-5; the D gene is possibly TRBD2 (5 bases). CDR3 length: 12 residues. With 0 bases removed from V and 5 bases from J, the gap between germline ends came to 5 bases. Germline values: CDR1 SGDLS, CDR2 YYNGEE. CDR3 sequence (DNA): TGTGCCAGCAGCGTAGGAGGGGAGACCCAGTACTTC. Amino acids: CASSVGGETQYF. Combining the CDR3 with reference TRBV9 and TRBJ2-5 gives the whole variable domain DSGVTQTPKHLITATGQRVTLRCSPRSGDLSVYWYQQSLDQGLQFLIQYYNGEERAKGNILERFSAQQFPDLHSELNLSSLELGDSALYFCASSVGGETQYFGPGTRLLVL.

The V and J genes are TRBV12-3 or TRBV12-4 and TRBJ1-5; unclear D gene. The CDR3 loop spans 12 amino acids. The ends were cut back, 4 bases at V and 5 bases at J, with 6 bases in the middle. CDR3 amino acids: CASSSLHQPQHF. In DNA, the CDR3 is TGTGCCAGCAGTTCTCTCCATCAGCCCCAGCATTTT.

This clonotype was observed a handful of times. The chain is built from TRBV15 and TRBJ2-3, with 7 bases fitting TRBD1. Germline assignment: CDR1 LNHNV and CDR2 YYDKDF (reference sequence). The length of the CDR3 is 18 residues. The junction had 12 bases not matched to a gene; V was cut back by 0 bases and J by 3 bases. As DNA, the CDR3 is TGTGCCACCAGCAGAGAGCTCAAAACAGGGGTGCCTACAGATACGCAGTATTTT. Residues: CATSRELKTGVPTDTQYF.

This clonotype has more than one count but fewer than ten. This chain links TRBV2 with TRBJ2-1; the match to TRBD2 covers 7 bases. Germline V gene lookup returns CDR1 SNHLY and CDR2 FYNNEI. This CDR3 region has 14 residues. Germline trimming cut 2 bases from V and 6 bases from J; bases unmatched to any gene: 4. The DNA of the CDR3 is TGTGCCAGCAGTGAACGGCGACTAGCCAATGAGCAGTTCTTC. It specifies CASSERRLANEQFF.

V gene TRBV2 combines with J gene TRBJ2-2, with D possibly being TRBD2 (5 bases). CDR1 and CDR2 from the germline V gene are SNHLY and FYNNEI. The CDR3 extends over 13 amino acids. The ends were cut back, 8 bases at V and 6 bases at J, with 13 bases in the middle. The CDR3 coding sequence is TGTGCCAGCTGTGGGGTCGGGGCCGGGGAGCTGTTTTTT. It translates to CASCGVGAGELFF.